The clone carrying this TCR beta chain was observed once. In the authors' workflow: It was from reference gene primer amplification that nucleated cell counts were estimated. Only in-frame clones appear in the TCRdb table, and some are missing; sequencing was by immunoSEQ multiplex PCR. V, J and clone size reflect that table, while D and trimming were determined from the DNA. The sample lists tens of thousands of clones, about 81% occurring once. Germline lookup yields CDR1 SGHRS and CDR2 YFSETQ. The V and J ends lost 4 bases and 2 bases, in that order; junction bases with no gene match: 3. The CDR3 length is 14 residues. These data are taken from a study of blood T cell repertoires in COVID-19. For the study at large: Sources were T cells, B-cell-depleted T cells, or PBMCs; the material itself was cDNA or gDNA.

The chain carries TRBV5-1 and TRBJ2-1; 7 nucleotides agree with TRBD1. The sequenced sample was peripheral blood. The TCR comes from a human donor in a cohort sampled during active COVID-19. The CDR3 region has the DNA TGCGCCAGCAGCCAGCAGGGGGCCTACAATGAGCAGTTCTTC. Its translation: CASSQQGAYNEQFF.